This T cell receptor beta chain is from a study of cytomegalovirus exposure and HLA in healthy donors. Study overall: In an earlier analysis, around 120 million unique TCR beta sequences were found from some 180 million T cells.

This CDR3 is 14 amino acids long. Germline V gene lookup returns CDR1 SGHAT and CDR2 FQNNGV. V gave up 4 bases and J gave up 4 bases; unmatched junction bases: 5. Study results and limitations: Overall, approximately 150 TCR beta chains were annotated as cytomegalovirus-associated. Among the CMV-associated chains, a few were confirmed in vitro as specific for CMV antigens. An analysis was carried out at a later point. It showed that HLA-associated TCR beta chains were more clonally expanded than equally common non-associated chains.

PCR involved 60 Vbeta and 13 Jbeta primers. Clones were sequenced by immunoSEQ multiplex PCR, and TCRdb holds only the in-frame ones, with some missing. The sample shows about 39,000 clones, and 3% to 4% sits with its ten largest clones. As regards this clone: The antigen is unknown.

J is TRBJ2-5 and V is TRBV11-2; 8 bases fit TRBD1. This clonotype was obtained from a woman aged 30 to 39 in good health and CMV-seropositive. The sequenced sample consisted of PBMCs. The CDR3 sequence: CASSSQGAGETQYF. The CDR3, as DNA: TGTGCCAGCAGCTCCCAGGGGGCTGGAGAGACCCAGTACTTC.